This paragraph reports one T cell receptor beta chain. The antigen is not known. This CDR3 spans 18 amino acids. CDR1 is SGHRS and CDR2 is YFSETQ in the germline V gene. Trimming shortened V by 0 bases and J by 0 bases, and 17 bases separated the two germline ends. This entry belongs to a study of T-cell reconstitution after alpha-beta-depleted transplantation in children. The library targeted TCRbeta and was prepared with unique molecular identifiers. One entry per CDR3 protein results from TCRdb running MiXCR on the PCR reads. The top ten clones hold about 39% of a sample with hundreds of thousands of distinct CDR3 sequences, around a sixth of them seen once. Whole-study findings and limits: Surviving recipient T cells and thymic progenitors underlay high day-60 TCRbeta diversity in some patients. Most T-cell counts and diversity one year after the transplant came from T cells that were newly produced. Alpha-beta T cells present about two months after transplant were reported to originate from several hundred expanded graft clones.

The sequenced sample was PBMCs, mostly from graft donor cells, obtained 360 days after TCRalphabeta/CD19-depleted stem cell transplant. The chain is built from TRBV5-1 and TRBJ2-3; maybe TRBD2 (7 bases). The source of this sequence is a male patient between 2 and 10 years old who had a stem cell transplant for acute lymphoblastic leukemia, so the T cells may come from the graft donor. DNA for the CDR3: TGCGCCAGCAGCTTGGCCGAGGGGGGGATGATAAGCACAGATACGCAGTATTTT. Encoded protein: CASSLAEGGMISTDTQYF.